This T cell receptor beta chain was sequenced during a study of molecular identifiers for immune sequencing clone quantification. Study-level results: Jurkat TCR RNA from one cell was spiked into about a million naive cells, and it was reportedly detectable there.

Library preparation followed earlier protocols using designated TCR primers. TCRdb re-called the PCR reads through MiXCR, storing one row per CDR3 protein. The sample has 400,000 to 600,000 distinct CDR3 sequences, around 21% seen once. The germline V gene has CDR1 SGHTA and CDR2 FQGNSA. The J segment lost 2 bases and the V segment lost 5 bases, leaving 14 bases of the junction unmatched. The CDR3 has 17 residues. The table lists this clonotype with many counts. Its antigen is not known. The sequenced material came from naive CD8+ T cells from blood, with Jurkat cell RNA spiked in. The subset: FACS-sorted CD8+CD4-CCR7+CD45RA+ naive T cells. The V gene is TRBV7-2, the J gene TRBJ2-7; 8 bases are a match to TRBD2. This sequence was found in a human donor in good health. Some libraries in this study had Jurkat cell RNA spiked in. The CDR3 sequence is CASSQQTGGAGAYEQYF. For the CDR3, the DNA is TGTGCCAGCAGCCAGCAAACGGGGGGGGCGGGAGCCTACGAGCAGTACTTC.